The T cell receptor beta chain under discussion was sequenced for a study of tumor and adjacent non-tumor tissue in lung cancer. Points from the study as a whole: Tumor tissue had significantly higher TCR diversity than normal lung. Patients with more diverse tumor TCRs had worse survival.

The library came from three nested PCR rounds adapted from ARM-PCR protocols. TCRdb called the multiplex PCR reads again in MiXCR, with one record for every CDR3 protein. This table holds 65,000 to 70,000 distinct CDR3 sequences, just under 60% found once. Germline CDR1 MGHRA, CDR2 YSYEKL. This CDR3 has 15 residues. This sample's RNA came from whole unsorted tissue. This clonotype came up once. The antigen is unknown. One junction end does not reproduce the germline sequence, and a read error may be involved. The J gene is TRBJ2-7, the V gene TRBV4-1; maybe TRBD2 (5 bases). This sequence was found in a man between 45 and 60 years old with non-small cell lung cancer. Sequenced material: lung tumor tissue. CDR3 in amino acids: CASSRNPGNDYEQYF. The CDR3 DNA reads TGCGCCAGCAGCCGGAACCCGGGAAACGACTACGAGCAATACTTC.